Reported below is one T cell receptor (beta chain). Antigen specificity is unknown. The data were produced by immunoSEQ multiplex PCR, yet TCRdb's version contains in-frame clones alone and is incomplete. Among some 130,000 clones listed, approximately 93% were seen once. The data stem from a study of T cell responses to AZD1222 COVID-19 vaccine. The study, taken as a whole, reports: The number of AZD1222 recipients seropositive at baseline was only five to seven. Unmutated variant regions reportedly attract nearly half of all spike-specific TCRs.

V was pared by 3 bases and J by 5 bases, with 8 bases between. There are 13 residues in the CDR3. Germline V CDR1 and CDR2: MNHNS, SASEGT. This sequence originates from an adult in good health. Sample: peripheral blood, taken on day 0 of AZD1222 vaccination. This chain uses TRBV6-1 with TRBJ2-1; D unclear. The CDR3 loop reads CASSEGPDNEQFF. The CDR3 coding sequence is TGTGCCAGCAGTGAGGGTCCTGACAATGAGCAGTTCTTC.